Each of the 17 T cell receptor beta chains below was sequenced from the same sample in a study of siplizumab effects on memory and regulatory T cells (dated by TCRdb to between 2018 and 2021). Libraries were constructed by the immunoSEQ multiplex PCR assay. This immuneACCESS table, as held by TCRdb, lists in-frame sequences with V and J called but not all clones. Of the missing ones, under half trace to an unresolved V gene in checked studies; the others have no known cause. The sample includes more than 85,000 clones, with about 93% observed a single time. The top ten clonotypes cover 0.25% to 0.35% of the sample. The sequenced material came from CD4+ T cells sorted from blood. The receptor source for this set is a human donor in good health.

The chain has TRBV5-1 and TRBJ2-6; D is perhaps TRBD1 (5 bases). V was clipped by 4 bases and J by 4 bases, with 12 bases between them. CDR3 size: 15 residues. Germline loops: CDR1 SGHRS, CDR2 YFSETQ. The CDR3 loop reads CASSPRVSGANVLTF. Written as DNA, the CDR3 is TGCGCCAGCAGCCCCAGGGTATCCGGGGCCAACGTCCTGACTTTC. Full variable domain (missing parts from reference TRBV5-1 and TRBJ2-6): KAGVTQTPRYLIKTRGQQVTLSCSPISGHRSVSWYQQTPGQGLQFLFEYFSETQRNKGNFPGRFSGRQFSNSRSEMNVSTLELGDSALYLCASSPRVSGANVLTFGAGSRLTVL.

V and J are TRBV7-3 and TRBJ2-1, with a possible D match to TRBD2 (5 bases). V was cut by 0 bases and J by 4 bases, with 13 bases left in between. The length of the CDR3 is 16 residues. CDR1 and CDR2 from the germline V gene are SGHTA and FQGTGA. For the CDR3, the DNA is TGTGCCAGCAGCTTAACGGCTAGCCTGGGGTACAATGAGCAGTTCTTC. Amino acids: CASSLTASLGYNEQFF. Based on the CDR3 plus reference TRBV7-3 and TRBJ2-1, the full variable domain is GAGVSQTPSNKVTEKGKYVELRCDPISGHTALYWYRQSLGQGPEFLIYFQGTGAADDSGLPNDRFFAVRPEGSVSTLKIQRTERGDSAVYLCASSLTASLGYNEQFFGPGTRLTVL.

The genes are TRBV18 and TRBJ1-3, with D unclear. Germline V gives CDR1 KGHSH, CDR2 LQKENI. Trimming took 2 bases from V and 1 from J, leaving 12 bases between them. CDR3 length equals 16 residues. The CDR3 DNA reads TGTGCCAGCTCACCATTGCCTTCTGCATCTGGAAACACCATATATTTT. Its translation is CASSPLPSASGNTIYF.

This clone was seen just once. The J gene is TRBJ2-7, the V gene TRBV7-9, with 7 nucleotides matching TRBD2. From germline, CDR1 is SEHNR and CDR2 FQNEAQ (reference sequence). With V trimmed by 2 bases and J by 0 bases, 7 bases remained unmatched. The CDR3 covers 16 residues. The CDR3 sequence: CASSLSRGSPSYEQYF. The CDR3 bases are TGTGCCAGCAGCTTATCGCGCGGGAGCCCCTCCTACGAGCAGTACTTC.

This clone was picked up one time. Here the CDR3 DNA reads TGTGCCAGCAGCTTGACGACGGGGAAAAATCAGCCCCAGCATTTT. Translation: CASSLTTGKNQPQHF. V usage is TRBV7-6 and J usage is TRBJ1-5; D is unresolved. Deletions cut 3 bases from V and 4 bases from J, with 13 bases between. The germline V gene encodes CDR1 SGHVS and CDR2 FNYEAQ. This CDR3 region has 15 residues.

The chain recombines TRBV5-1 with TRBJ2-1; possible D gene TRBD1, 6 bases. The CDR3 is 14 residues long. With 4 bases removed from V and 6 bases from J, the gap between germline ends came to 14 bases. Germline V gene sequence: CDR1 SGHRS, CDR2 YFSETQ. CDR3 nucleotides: TGCGCCAGCAGCCCGCTCGGGACATTCAATGAGCAGTTCTTC. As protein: CASSPLGTFNEQFF.

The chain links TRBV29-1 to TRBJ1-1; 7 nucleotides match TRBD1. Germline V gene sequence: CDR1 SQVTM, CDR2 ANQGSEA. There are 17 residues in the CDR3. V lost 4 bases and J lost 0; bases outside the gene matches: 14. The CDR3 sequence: CSVVGASTGQLNTEAFF. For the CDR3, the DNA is TGCAGCGTTGTAGGGGCCTCAACGGGACAGCTGAACACTGAAGCTTTCTTT.

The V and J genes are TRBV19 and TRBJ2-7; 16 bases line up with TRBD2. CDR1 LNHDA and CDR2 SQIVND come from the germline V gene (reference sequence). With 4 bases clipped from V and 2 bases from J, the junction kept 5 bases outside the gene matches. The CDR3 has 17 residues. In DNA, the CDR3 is TGTGCCAGTAGTACCCTCGGGACTAGCGGGAGGGCCTACGAGCAGTACTTC. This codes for CASSTLGTSGRAYEQYF.

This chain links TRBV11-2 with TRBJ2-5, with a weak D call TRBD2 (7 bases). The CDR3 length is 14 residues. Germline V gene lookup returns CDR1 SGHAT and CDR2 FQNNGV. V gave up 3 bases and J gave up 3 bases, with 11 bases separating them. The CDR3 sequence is CASSFRGAEETQYF. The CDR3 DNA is TGTGCCAGCAGCTTTCGGGGGGCCGAAGAGACCCAGTACTTC.

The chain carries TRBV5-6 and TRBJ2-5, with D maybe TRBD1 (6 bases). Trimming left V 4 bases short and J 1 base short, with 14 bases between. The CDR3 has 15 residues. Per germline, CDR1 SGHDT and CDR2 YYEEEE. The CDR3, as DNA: TGTGCCAGCAGCGGCACAGGGTTACCCCAAGAGACCCAGTACTTC. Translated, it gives CASSGTGLPQETQYF. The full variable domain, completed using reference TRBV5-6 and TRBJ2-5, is DAGVTQSPTHLIKTRGQQVTLRCSPKSGHDTVSWYQQALGQGPQFIFQYYEEEERQRGNFPDRFSGHQFPNYSSELNVNALLLGDSALYLCASSGTGLPQETQYFGPGTRLLVL.

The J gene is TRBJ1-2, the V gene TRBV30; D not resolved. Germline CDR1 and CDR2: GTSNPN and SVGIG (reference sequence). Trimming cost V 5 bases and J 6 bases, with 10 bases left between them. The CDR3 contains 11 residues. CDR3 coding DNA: TGTGCCTGGCTATCTCGCCATGGCTACACCTTC. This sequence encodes CAWLSRHGYTF.

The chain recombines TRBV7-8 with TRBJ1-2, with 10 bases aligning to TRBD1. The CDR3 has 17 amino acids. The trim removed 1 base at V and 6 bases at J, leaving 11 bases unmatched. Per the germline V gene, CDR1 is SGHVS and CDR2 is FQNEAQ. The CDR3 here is CASSLVRGQGGKDGYTF. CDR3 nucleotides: TGTGCCAGCAGCTTAGTTAGAGGACAGGGGGGAAAGGATGGCTACACCTTC.

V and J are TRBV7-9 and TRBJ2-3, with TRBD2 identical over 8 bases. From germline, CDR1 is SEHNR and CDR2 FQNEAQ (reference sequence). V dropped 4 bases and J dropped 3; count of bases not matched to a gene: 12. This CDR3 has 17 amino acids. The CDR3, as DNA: TGTGCCAGCAGCTCCCTGAGACTAGCGTTAGGGACAGATACGCAGTATTTT. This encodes CASSSLRLALGTDTQYF.

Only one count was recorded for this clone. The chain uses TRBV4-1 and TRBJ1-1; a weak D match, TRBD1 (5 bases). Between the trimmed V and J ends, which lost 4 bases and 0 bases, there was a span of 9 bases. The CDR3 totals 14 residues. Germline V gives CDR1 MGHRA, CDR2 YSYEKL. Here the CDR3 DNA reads TGCGCCAGCAGCCCTGGGGCAGTGAACACTGAAGCTTTCTTT. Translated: CASSPGAVNTEAFF.

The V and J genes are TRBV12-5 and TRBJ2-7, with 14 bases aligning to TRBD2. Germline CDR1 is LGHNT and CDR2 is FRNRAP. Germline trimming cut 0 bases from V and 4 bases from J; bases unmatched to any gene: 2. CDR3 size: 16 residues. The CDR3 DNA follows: TGTGCTAGTGGTTTGGTACGGACTAGCGGGAGGTACGAGCAGTACTTC. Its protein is CASGLVRTSGRYEQYF. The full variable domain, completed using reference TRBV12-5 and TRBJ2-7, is DARVTQTPRHKVTEMGQEVTMRCQPILGHNTVFWYRQTMMQGLELLAYFRNRAPLDDSGMPKDRFSAEMPDATLATLKIQPSEPRDSAVYFCASGLVRTSGRYEQYFGPGTRLTVT.

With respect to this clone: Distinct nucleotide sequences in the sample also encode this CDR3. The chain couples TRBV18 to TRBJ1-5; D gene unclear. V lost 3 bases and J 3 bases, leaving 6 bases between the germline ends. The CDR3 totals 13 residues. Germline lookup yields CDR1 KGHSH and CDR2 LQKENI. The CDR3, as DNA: TGTGCCAGCTCACCGGGTTCCAATCAGCCCCAGCATTTT. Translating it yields CASSPGSNQPQHF.

CDR3 DNA: TGCGCCAGCAGCTTGGGACAGGCGGTCCATGGCTACACCTTC. Its translation is CASSLGQAVHGYTF. The gene calls are TRBV5-1 and TRBJ1-2; a possible D gene is TRBD1 (6 bases). Germline CDR1 reads SGHRS; CDR2 reads YFSETQ. The CDR3 is 14 residues long. V lost 0 bases, J lost 6 bases, and 12 bases lay in between.